These 17 T cell receptor beta chains were sequenced from one sample in a study of blood T cells in healthy people across ages. Sample-barcoded 5' priming and a J-beta primer mix drove a second PCR of roughly 7 to 11 cycles. TCRdb itself ran the 5' RACE reads through MiXCR, one entry per CDR3 protein. The table records about 730,000 distinct CDR3 sequences, roughly two fifths of them present only once. Input material: blood. The receptors derive from a woman between 55 and 75 years old in good health.

The chain recombines TRBV28 with TRBJ2-7; 8 nucleotides line up with TRBD2. This CDR3 has 15 amino acids. CDR1 MDHEN and CDR2 SYDVKM come from the germline V gene. V shed 6 bases and J 2 bases; nucleotides not matched to a gene: 9. In DNA, the CDR3 is TGTGCCAGCAGCCCCCCAGCGGGAGTGCCCTACGAGCAGTACTTC. Translated, it gives CASSPPAGVPYEQYF.

This clonotype was picked up a small number of times. This sequence joins TRBV9 and TRBJ2-5; 7 bases are shared with TRBD1. Germline-derived CDR1 and CDR2 are SGDLS and YYNGEE. The trim removed 4 bases at V and 5 bases at J, leaving 8 bases unmatched. The CDR3 spans 14 residues. In DNA form, the CDR3 reads TGTGCCAGCAGCCCCACCACAGGGGAGGAGACCCAGTACTTC. Residues: CASSPTTGEETQYF.

The chain links TRBV28 to TRBJ1-6; the match to TRBD1 covers 11 bases. Looked up from germline, CDR1 is MDHEN and CDR2 is SYDVKM. The CDR3 extends over 16 amino acids. With V trimmed by 5 bases and J by 9 bases, 9 bases remained unmatched. CDR3 sequence reads: CASSNRDRGCGSPLHF. The CDR3 region has the DNA TGTGCCAGCAGTAACCGGGACAGGGGGTGTGGTTCACCCCTCCACTTT.

A few counts support this clonotype. The gene calls are TRBV9 and TRBJ2-3; D remains ambiguous. Per germline, CDR1 SGDLS and CDR2 YYNGEE. This CDR3 is built from 15 residues. The germline V and J ends were trimmed by 2 bases and 0 bases, with 10 bases remaining between them. The CDR3 nucleotides are TGTGCCAGCAGCGTGGGAATTTCTAGCACAGATACGCAGTATTTT. It codes for CASSVGISSTDTQYF.

This sequence joins TRBV11-2 and TRBJ1-2; no firm D call. V was shortened by 0 bases and J by 3 bases, with 17 bases between the two germline ends. This CDR3 has 17 amino acids. Germline CDR1 reads SGHAT; CDR2 reads FQNNGV. The DNA of the CDR3 is TGTGCCAGCAGCTTAGACCCCCTCAGGCCATATTACTATGGCTACACCTTC. It codes for CASSLDPLRPYYYGYTF.

The chain couples TRBV7-2 to TRBJ2-2, with 10 bases fitting TRBD1. Per germline, CDR1 SGHTA and CDR2 FQGNSA. The CDR3 runs to 16 residues. The V and J ends lost 3 bases and 6 bases, in that order; junction bases with no gene match: 7. CDR3 nucleotide sequence: TGTGCCAGCAGCTTGGACAGGGGGATCGTGTCCGGGGAGCTGTTTTTT. Amino acid sequence: CASSLDRGIVSGELFF.

In DNA, the CDR3 is TGTGCCAGCAGTTTATTTTCGCCAGGGGGCTACAGCTCCTACGAGCAGTACTTC. Protein product: CASSLFSPGGYSSYEQYF. The V gene is TRBV27, the J gene TRBJ2-7, with 8 bases aligning to TRBD1. This CDR3 is built from 18 residues. The V segment lost 1 base and the J segment 0 bases; nucleotides outside the gene matches: 11. The germline gives CDR1 MNHEY, CDR2 SMNVEV (reference sequence).

This clonotype came up a few times. The rearrangement uses TRBV9 and TRBJ2-3, with 9 nucleotides matching TRBD2. CDR3 size: 16 residues. Per germline, CDR1 SGDLS and CDR2 YYNGEE. Trimming cost V 0 bases and J 8 bases; bases outside gene matches: 10. The CDR3 spells CASSVATAGGQGTQYF. DNA for the CDR3: TGTGCCAGCAGCGTAGCTACGGCGGGGGGGCAGGGTACGCAGTATTTT.

This clonotype was seen only a few times. CDR3 residues: CASSINSGTGNQETQYF. In nucleotides, the CDR3 is TGTGCCAGCAGTATAAACTCCGGGACAGGCAACCAAGAGACCCAGTACTTC. The chain is built from TRBV2 and TRBJ2-5, with 8 bases identical to TRBD1. Trimming cost V 5 bases and J 0 bases; bases outside gene matches: 11. The CDR3 is 17 residues long. The germline V gene has CDR1 SNHLY and CDR2 FYNNEI. Looking up the rest from reference TRBV2 and TRBJ2-5 gives the full variable domain: EPEVTQTPSHQVTQMGQEVILRCVPISNHLYFYWYRQILGQKVEFLVSFYNNEISEKSEIFDDQFSVERPDGSNFTLKIRSTKLEDSAMYFCASSINSGTGNQETQYFGPGTRLLVL.

This clonotype was found a few times. This chain joins TRBV7-9 and TRBJ2-7; D is unclear. TRBJ2-5 matches the DNA end more closely, so the J call is doubtful. In germline, CDR1 is SEHNR, CDR2 FQNEAQ (reference sequence). The CDR3 covers 15 residues. The DNA for the CDR3 is TGTGCCAGCAGCTTCCGCGACTTAGTGGTAGAGACCCAGTACTTC. It encodes CASSFRDLVVETQYF.

Only a few counts were recorded for this clonotype. The rearrangement joins TRBV20-1 to TRBJ1-5; 7 bases match TRBD1. Germline V gives CDR1 DFQATT, CDR2 SNEGSKA (reference sequence). Trimming at V came to 3 bases and at J to 0 bases, leaving 5 bases not matched to a gene. This CDR3 has 15 residues. The chain's CDR3 is CSASRTGHSNQPQHF. The DNA for the CDR3 is TGCAGTGCTAGCCGGACAGGTCATAGCAATCAGCCCCAGCATTTT.

The J gene is TRBJ2-5, the V gene TRBV6-1; D may match TRBD1 or TRBD2 (5 bases each). The CDR3 length is 15 residues. V was shortened by 6 bases and J by 1 base, with 15 bases between the two germline ends. Germline-derived CDR1 and CDR2 are MNHNS and SASEGT. CDR3 region: CASSSSRGPQETQYF. The DNA of the CDR3 is TGTGCCAGCAGCTCATCTAGGGGACCCCAAGAGACCCAGTACTTC.

This clonotype was detected ten times or more. The chain recombines TRBV7-8 with TRBJ2-3, with D perhaps TRBD2 (5 bases). The V and J ends lost 4 bases and 4 bases respectively, with 15 bases between them. CDR1 is SGHVS and CDR2 is FQNEAQ in the germline V gene. CDR3 size: 15 residues. CDR3 coding DNA: TGTGCCAGCAGCTCCCGGAGGTTTGGAGCAGATACGCAGTATTTT. Translated, it gives CASSSRRFGADTQYF.

The rearrangement links TRBV11-2 to TRBJ2-3; possibly TRBD1 for D (5 bases). Germline V gives CDR1 SGHAT, CDR2 FQNNGV. The V gene lost 8 bases and the J gene lost 0 bases, with 15 bases spanning the gap. CDR3 size: 15 residues. The CDR3 loop reads CASATQGSSTDTQYF. CDR3 nucleotides: TGTGCCAGCGCGACCCAGGGCTCTAGCACAGATACGCAGTATTTT. The full variable domain, rest sourced from reference TRBV11-2 and TRBJ2-3, is EAGVAQSPRYKIIEKRQSVAFWCNPISGHATLYWYQQILGQGPKLLIQFQNNGVVDDSQLPKDRFSAERLKGVDSTLKIQPAKLEDSAVYLCASATQGSSTDTQYFGPGTRLTVL.

The chain is built from TRBV5-1 and TRBJ1-6; D perhaps matches TRBD1 (6 bases). Trimming pared 4 bases from V and 10 bases from J, leaving 15 bases between. The CDR3 has 14 residues. The germline CDR1 and CDR2 sequences are SGHRS and YFSETQ. In DNA, the CDR3 is TGCGCCAGCAGCCCCGAGGGGACACAGTCACCCCTCCACTTT. Protein sequence: CASSPEGTQSPLHF.

The chain links TRBV15 to TRBJ2-7; perhaps TRBD1 as D (6 bases). The J call could be wrong; TRBJ2-5 is a better fit for the DNA end. The V gene's germline CDR1 is LNHNV and CDR2 YYDKDF (reference sequence). The CDR3 is 14 amino acids. The CDR3 DNA follows: TGTGCCACCAGCAGAGAAGGGGGAGCAGAGACCCAGTACTTC. Translating gives CATSREGGAETQYF.

This clonotype has a handful of counts. The chain has TRBV5-1 and TRBJ2-3; the match to TRBD2 covers 7 bases. V shed 0 bases and J 0 bases; nucleotides not matched to a gene: 10. Germline V CDR1 and CDR2: SGHRS, YFSETQ. There are 18 residues in the CDR3. CDR3 DNA sequence: TGCGCCAGCAGCTTGGCCACCGCTAGCGGCCCTAGCACAGATACGCAGTATTTT. Its protein product is CASSLATASGPSTDTQYF.